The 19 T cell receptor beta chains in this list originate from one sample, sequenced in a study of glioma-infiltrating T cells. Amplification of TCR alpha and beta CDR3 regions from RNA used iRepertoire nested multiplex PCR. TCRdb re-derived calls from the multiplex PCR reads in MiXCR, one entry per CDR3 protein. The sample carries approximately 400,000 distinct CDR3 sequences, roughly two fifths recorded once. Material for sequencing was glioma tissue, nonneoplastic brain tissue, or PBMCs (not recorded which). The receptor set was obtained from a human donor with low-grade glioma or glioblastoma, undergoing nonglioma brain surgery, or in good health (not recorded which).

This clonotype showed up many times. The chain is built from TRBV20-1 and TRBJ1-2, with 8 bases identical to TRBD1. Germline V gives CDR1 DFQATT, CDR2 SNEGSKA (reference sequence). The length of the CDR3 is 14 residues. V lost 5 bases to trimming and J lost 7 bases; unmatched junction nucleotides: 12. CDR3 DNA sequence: TGCAGTGCTCCCCTGGGACAGGTGGCGCGTGGCTACACCTTC. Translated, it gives CSAPLGQVARGYTF.

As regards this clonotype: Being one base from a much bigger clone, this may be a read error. The CDR3 sequence is CASSDPPAGTQYF. In DNA form, the CDR3 reads TGTGCCAGCAGTGACCCGCCCGCAGGTACGCAGTATTTT. The genes are TRBV25-1 and TRBJ2-3; no clear D. Germline V lookup: CDR1 MGHDK, CDR2 SYGVNS. The CDR3 extends over 13 amino acids. V lost 3 bases and J 8 bases, leaving 12 bases between the germline ends.

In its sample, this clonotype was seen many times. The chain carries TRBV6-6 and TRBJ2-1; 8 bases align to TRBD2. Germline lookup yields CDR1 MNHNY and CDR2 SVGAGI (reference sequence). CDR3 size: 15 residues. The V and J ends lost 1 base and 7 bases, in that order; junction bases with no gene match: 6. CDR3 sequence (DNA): TGTGCCAGCAGTTACTTTGAGCGGGAGCGTAATGAGCAGTTCTTC. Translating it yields CASSYFERERNEQFF.

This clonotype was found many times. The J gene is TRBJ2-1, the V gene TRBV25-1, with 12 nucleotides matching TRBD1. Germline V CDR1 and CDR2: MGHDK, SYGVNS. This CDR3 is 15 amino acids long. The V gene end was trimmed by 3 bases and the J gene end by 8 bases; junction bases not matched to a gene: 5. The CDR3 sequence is CASSDMGQGAHEQFF. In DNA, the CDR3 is TGTGCCAGCAGTGATATGGGACAGGGGGCGCATGAGCAGTTCTTC.

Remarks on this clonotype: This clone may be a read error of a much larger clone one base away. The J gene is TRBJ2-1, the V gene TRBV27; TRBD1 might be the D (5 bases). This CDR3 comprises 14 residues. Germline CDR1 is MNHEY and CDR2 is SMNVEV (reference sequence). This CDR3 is CASSLALRGNKQFF. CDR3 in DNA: TGTGCCAGCAGTTTGGCCCTAAGGGGCAATAAGCAGTTCTTC.

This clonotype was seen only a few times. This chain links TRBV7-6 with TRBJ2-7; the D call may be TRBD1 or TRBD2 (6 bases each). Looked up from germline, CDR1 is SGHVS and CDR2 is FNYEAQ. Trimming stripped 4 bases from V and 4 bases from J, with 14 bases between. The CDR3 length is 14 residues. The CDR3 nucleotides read TGTGCCAGCAGCTCCATCGGAGGGGGATACGAGCAGTACTTC. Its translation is CASSSIGGGYEQYF. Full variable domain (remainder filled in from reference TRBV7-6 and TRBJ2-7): GAGVSQSPRYKVTKRGQDVALRCDPISGHVSLYWYRQALGQGPEFLTYFNYEAQQDKSGLPNDRFSAERPEGSISTLTIQRTEQRDSAMYRCASSSIGGGYEQYFGPGTRLTVT.

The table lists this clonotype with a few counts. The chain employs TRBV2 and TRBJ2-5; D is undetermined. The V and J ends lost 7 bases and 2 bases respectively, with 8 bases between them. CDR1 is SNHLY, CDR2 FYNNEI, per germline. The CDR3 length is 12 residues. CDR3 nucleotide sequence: TGTGCCAGCACAGCTAGGCAAGAGACCCAGTACTTC. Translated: CASTARQETQYF.

The DNA of the CDR3 is TGTGCCAGCAGCGCAAGGGGGCCGGGTACAGATACGCAGTATTTT. Amino acids: CASSARGPGTDTQYF. The chain recombines TRBV7-9 with TRBJ2-3, with 7 bases lining up with TRBD1. V dropped 5 bases and J dropped 3; count of bases not matched to a gene: 8. This CDR3 is built from 15 residues. CDR1 and CDR2 (germline): SEHNR, FQNEAQ (reference sequence).

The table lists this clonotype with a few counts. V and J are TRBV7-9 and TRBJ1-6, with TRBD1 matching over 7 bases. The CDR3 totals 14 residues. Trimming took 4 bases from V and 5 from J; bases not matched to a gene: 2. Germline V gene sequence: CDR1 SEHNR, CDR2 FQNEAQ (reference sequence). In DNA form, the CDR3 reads TGTGCCAGCAGCTCGGGACAGCATAATTCACCCCTCCACTTT. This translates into CASSSGQHNSPLHF.

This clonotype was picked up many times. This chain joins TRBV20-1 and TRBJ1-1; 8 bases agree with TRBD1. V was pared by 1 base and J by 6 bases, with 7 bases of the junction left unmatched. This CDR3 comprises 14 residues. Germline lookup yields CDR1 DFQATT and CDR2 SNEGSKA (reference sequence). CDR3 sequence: CSARARTGRAEAFF. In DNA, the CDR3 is TGCAGTGCTAGAGCCCGGACAGGGCGGGCTGAAGCTTTCTTT.

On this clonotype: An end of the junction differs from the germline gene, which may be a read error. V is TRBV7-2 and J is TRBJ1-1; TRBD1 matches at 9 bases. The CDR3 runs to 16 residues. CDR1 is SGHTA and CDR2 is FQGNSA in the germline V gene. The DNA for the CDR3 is TGTGCCAGCTGCTTATCACTGGGACAGGGTAAGACTGAAGCTTTCTTT. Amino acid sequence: CASCLSLGQGKTEAFF.

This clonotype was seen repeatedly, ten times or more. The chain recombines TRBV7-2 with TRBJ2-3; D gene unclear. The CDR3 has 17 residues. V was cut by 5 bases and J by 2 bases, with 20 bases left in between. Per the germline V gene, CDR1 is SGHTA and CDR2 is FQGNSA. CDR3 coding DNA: TGTGCCAGCAGCATATTCACCTTAATGCGGTACACAGATACGCAGTATTTT. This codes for CASSIFTLMRYTDTQYF. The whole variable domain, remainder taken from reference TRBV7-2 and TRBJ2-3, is GAGVSQSPSNKVTEKGKDVELRCDPISGHTALYWYRQSLGQGLEFLIYFQGNSAPDKSGLPSDRFSAERTGGSVSTLTIQRTQQEDSAVYLCASSIFTLMRYTDTQYFGPGTRLTVL.

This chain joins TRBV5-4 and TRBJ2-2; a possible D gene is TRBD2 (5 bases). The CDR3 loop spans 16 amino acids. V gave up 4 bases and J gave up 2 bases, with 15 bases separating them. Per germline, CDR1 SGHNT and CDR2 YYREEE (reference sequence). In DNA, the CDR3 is TGTGCCAGCAGCCCCCCCACCGGGATCAACACCGGGGAGCTGTTTTTT. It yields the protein CASSPPTGINTGELFF.

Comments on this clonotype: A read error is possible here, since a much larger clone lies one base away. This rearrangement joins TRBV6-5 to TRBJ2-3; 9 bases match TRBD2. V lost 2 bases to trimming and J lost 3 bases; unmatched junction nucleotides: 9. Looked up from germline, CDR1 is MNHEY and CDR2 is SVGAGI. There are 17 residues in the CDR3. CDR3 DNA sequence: TGTGCCAGCAGTTACGCATCTAGCGGGACTAGAACAGATACGCAGTATTTT. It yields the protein CASSYASSGTRTDTQYF.

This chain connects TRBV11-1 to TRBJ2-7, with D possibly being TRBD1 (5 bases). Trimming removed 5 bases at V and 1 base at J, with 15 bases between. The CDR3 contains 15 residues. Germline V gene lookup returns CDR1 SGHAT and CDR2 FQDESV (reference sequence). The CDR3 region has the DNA TGTGCCAGCAGCCAGGCCAGGGCAGGGTCCTACGAGCAGTACTTC. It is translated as CASSQARAGSYEQYF.

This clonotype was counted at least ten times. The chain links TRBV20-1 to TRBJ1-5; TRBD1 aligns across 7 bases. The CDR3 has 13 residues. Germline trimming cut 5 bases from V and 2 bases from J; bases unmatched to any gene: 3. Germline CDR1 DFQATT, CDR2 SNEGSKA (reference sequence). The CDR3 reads CSAGDRGNQPQHF. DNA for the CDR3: TGCAGTGCTGGTGACAGGGGCAATCAGCCCCAGCATTTT.

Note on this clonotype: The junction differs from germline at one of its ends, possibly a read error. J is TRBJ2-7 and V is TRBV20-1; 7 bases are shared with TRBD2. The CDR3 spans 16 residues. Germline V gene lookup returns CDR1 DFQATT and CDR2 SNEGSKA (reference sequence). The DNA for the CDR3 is TGCAGTGCTATCAAGCGGTGGAGGGAGGGCCCCCGCGAGCAGCACTTC. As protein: CSAIKRWREGPREQHF.

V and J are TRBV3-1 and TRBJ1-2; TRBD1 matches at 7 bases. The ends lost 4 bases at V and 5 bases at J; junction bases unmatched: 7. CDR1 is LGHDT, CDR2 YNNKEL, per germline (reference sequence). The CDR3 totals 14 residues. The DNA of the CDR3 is TGTGCCAGCAGCCTCCGGACAGGATTATATGGCTACACCTTC. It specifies CASSLRTGLYGYTF.

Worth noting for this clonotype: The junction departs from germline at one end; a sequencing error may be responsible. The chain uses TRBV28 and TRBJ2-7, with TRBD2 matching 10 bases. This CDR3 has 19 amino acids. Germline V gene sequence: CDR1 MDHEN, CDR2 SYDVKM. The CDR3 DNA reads TGTGGCAGCAGCCCCACACCGACCACGGGACTAGCGAAATCCTACGAGCAGTACTTC. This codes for CGSSPTPTTGLAKSYEQYF. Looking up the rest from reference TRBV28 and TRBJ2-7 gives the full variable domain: DVKVTQSSRYLVKRTGEKVFLECVQDMDHENMFWYRQDPGLGLRLIYFSYDVKMKEKGDIPEGYSVSREKKERFSLILESASTNQTSMYLCGSSPTPTTGLAKSYEQYFGPGTRLTVT.